Each of the 14 T cell receptor beta chains below was sequenced from the same sample in a study of shared clonotypes between healthy human individuals. Naive CD8 cells were CD45RO-negative, positively selected for CCR7, excluding terminally differentiated effector memory CD45RA+ cells. Produced via immunoSEQ multiplex PCR; TCRdb's table is partial and in-frame only. The sample has approximately 810,000 clones, 85% to 95% seen once; the top ten hold 24%. The sequenced sample was naive CD8+ T cells sorted from blood. These receptors were obtained from a man between 25 and 39 years old in good health.

In its sample, this clone was seen once. The rearrangement joins TRBV21-1 to TRBJ2-5; the DNA was not compared with TRBD2, the D call given in the table. TRBV21-1 is a pseudogene segment. The CDR3 is 20 residues long. The CDR3 here is CASSKADSGLAGWVVETQYF. The CDR3 region has the DNA TGTGCCAGCAGCAAAGCCGACTCCGGACTAGCGGGATGGGTCGTAGAGACCCAGTACTTC.

The chain employs TRBV18 and TRBJ2-7; 9 bases map to TRBD1. V lost 1 base, J lost 0 bases, and 1 base stayed unmatched. Per the germline V gene, CDR1 is KGHSH and CDR2 is LQKENI. CDR3 length equals 15 residues. CDR3 region: CASSPRDRVSYEQYF. The CDR3 DNA sequence: TGTGCCAGCTCACCACGGGACAGGGTCTCCTACGAGCAGTACTTC.

The chain combines TRBV14 with TRBJ2-1; D is unresolved. Germline V gives CDR1 SGHDN, CDR2 FVKESK. This CDR3 has 14 amino acids. The V end lost 6 bases, the J end lost 8 bases, and 17 bases lay between the germline ends. Here the CDR3 DNA reads TGTGCCAGCAGGTCTCAGGTAGCTTGGGATGAGCAGTTCTTC. This translates into CASRSQVAWDEQFF.

On this clone: The sample has other DNA sequences that encode this CDR3 too. The rearrangement joins TRBV7-8 to TRBJ2-3; TRBD1 is a possible D gene (7 bases). CDR3 length equals 17 residues. The germline gives CDR1 SGHVS, CDR2 FQNEAQ. The ends were cut back, 1 base at V and 0 bases at J, with 14 bases in the middle. This CDR3 reads CASSLGAGGTSTDTQYF. Written as DNA, the CDR3 is TGTGCCAGCAGCTTAGGGGCAGGGGGGACTAGCACAGATACGCAGTATTTT. Using reference TRBV7-8 and TRBJ2-3 for the parts outside the CDR3, the full variable domain is GAGVSQSPRYKVAKRGQDVALRCDPISGHVSLFWYQQALGQGPEFLTYFQNEAQLDKSGLPSDRFFAERPEGSVSTLKIQRTQQEDSAVYLCASSLGAGGTSTDTQYFGPGTRLTVL.

The genes are TRBV6-5 and TRBJ2-1; TRBD1 matches at 10 bases. V was pared by 6 bases and J by 6 bases, with 8 bases of the junction left unmatched. The CDR3 consists of 15 residues. CDR1 is MNHEY and CDR2 is SVGAGI in the germline V gene. This CDR3 is CASRTGTGVSNEQFF. CDR3 sequence (DNA): TGTGCCAGCAGGACCGGGACAGGGGTGTCCAATGAGCAGTTCTTC.

Details on this clone: The same CDR3 can be traced to other DNA sequences in this sample. The rearrangement joins TRBV27 to TRBJ2-6; D is unresolved. The CDR3 consists of 13 residues. Per the germline V gene, CDR1 is MNHEY and CDR2 is SMNVEV (reference sequence). The ends were cut back, 2 bases at V and 3 bases at J, with 2 bases in the middle. CDR3 sequence: CASSLGGANVLTF. In DNA form, the CDR3 reads TGTGCCAGCAGTTTAGGTGGGGCCAACGTCCTGACTTTC.

Worth noting for this clone: Other DNA sequences in the same sample also yield this CDR3. This chain links TRBV7-9 with TRBJ2-2, with a possible D match to TRBD2 (6 bases). The CDR3 covers 15 residues. Between the trimmed V and J ends, which lost 1 base and 3 bases, there was a span of 9 bases. The germline CDR1 and CDR2 sequences are SEHNR and FQNEAQ (reference sequence). This chain's CDR3 is CASSLGGDYTGELFF. The CDR3 DNA is TGTGCCAGCAGCTTAGGAGGGGACTACACCGGGGAGCTGTTTTTT.

The V gene is TRBV10-1, the J gene TRBJ1-1, with D unresolved. This CDR3 region has 13 residues. CDR1 and CDR2 (germline): WNHNN, SYGVQD (reference sequence). V was pared by 2 bases and J by 1 base, with 5 bases between. Written as DNA, the CDR3 is TGCGCCAGCAGTGAGGGGCAGAACACTGAAGCTTTCTTT. Amino acid sequence: CASSEGQNTEAFF.

CDR3 nucleotide sequence: TGTGCCAGCATACAATACAATGAGCAGTTCTTC. This encodes CASIQYNEQFF. J is TRBJ2-1 and V is TRBV27; no firm D call. The CDR3 covers 11 residues. The germline V and J ends were trimmed by 7 bases and 4 bases, with 5 bases remaining between them. Germline V gene data show CDR1 as MNHEY and CDR2 as SMNVEV (reference sequence).

V is TRBV4-2 and J is TRBJ2-7; 13 nucleotides match TRBD2. Germline CDR1 is LGHNA and CDR2 is YNFKEQ. V gave up 1 base and J gave up 4 bases; unmatched junction bases: 4. This CDR3 has 16 amino acids. The CDR3 region is CASSQGGTSGIYEQYF. CDR3 in DNA: TGTGCCAGCAGCCAAGGTGGGACTAGCGGGATTTACGAGCAGTACTTC.

This clone came up a few times. V and J are TRBV7-9 and TRBJ2-2; 9 bases agree with TRBD2. Germline-derived CDR1 and CDR2 are SEHNR and FQNEAQ (reference sequence). V lost 6 bases and J lost 7; bases outside the gene matches: 15. This CDR3 region has 17 residues. The CDR3 nucleotides read TGTGCCAGCAGACCTGAGGGTAGCGGGAGTTATATCGGGGAGCTGTTTTTT. Amino acids: CASRPEGSGSYIGELFF.

A note on this clone: The germline gene is not matched at one end of the junction; a read error may be the cause. The J gene is TRBJ2-1, the V gene TRBV7-7; D may be TRBD2 (6 bases). The germline V gene has CDR1 SSHAT and CDR2 FNYEAQ (reference sequence). The CDR3 extends over 13 amino acids. The CDR3 DNA is TGTGCTAGCAGCGAGAGACTAGAGGATGAGCAGTTCTTC. It specifies CASSERLEDEQFF.

This clone has more than one count but fewer than ten. Other DNA sequences in the sample encode the same CDR3. The rearrangement uses TRBV27 and TRBJ2-3; no definite D call. Germline V gives CDR1 MNHEY, CDR2 SMNVEV (reference sequence). The length of the CDR3 is 13 residues. V was pared by 1 base and J by 1 base, with 3 bases between. This chain's CDR3 is CASSLLGTDTQYF. The CDR3 coding sequence is TGTGCCAGCAGTTTATTGGGCACAGATACGCAGTATTTT.

V usage is TRBV27 and J usage is TRBJ2-5, with D perhaps matching TRBD1 or TRBD2 (5 bases each). Between the trimmed V and J ends, which lost 4 bases and 2 bases, there was a span of 11 bases. The CDR3 loop spans 14 amino acids. The germline V gene encodes CDR1 MNHEY and CDR2 SMNVEV (reference sequence). The chain's CDR3 is CASSWGGRQETQYF. CDR3 DNA sequence: TGTGCCAGCAGTTGGGGCGGGCGACAAGAGACCCAGTACTTC.